Listed below are T cell receptor beta chains from one sample, sequenced in a study of OX40 agonist ivuxolimab in advanced cancers. This table comes from immunoSEQ multiplex PCR, and its TCRdb copy is limited to in-frame clones, with some not included. This table holds over 55,000 clones, 90% to 95% found once. Source: CD4+ or CD8+ T cells sorted from blood, taken in a trial of the OX40 agonist ivuxolimab. These receptors were collected from an adult with an advanced solid tumor such as melanoma, head and neck, liver or kidney cancer. CDR3s include the opening cysteine and the closing phenylalanine or tryptophan. The D gene is left open where the match is weak. Rows may omit the clone size; those that give it use once, few, many or a size class.

d_call j_call v_call clone_size cdr3_aa cdr3_nt
- TRBJ1-4 TRBV5-5 - CASSPGRPNEKLFF TGTGCCAGCAGCCCCGGGAGACCAAATGAAAAACTGTTTTTT
- TRBJ2-6 TRBV6-1 - CASRAVSGANVLTF TGTGCCAGCAGGGCAGTTTCTGGGGCCAACGTCCTGACTTTC
- TRBJ2-3 TRBV6-4 once CASSAVGGNTDTQYF TGTGCCAGCAGCGCCGTTGGGGGGAACACAGATACGCAGTATTTT
- TRBJ2-2 TRBV19 - CASSYREGNTGELFF TGTGCCAGTAGCTACAGGGAGGGAAACACCGGGGAGCTGTTTTTT
TRBD2 TRBJ2-3 TRBV7-2 - CASSLALSGITDTQYF TGTGCCAGCAGCTTAGCGCTTAGCGGGATCACAGATACGCAGTATTTT
TRBD1 TRBJ2-7 TRBV2 once CASTSGQETYEQYF TGTGCCAGCACCTCGGGACAGGAGACCTACGAGCAGTACTTC
TRBD2 TRBJ2-7 TRBV28 - CASSLRGHKSGNEQYF TGTGCCAGCAGTTTAAGAGGCCATAAGAGCGGGAACGAGCAGTACTTC
- TRBJ1-2 TRBV28 - CASSLVGPGGYTF TGTGCCAGCAGCCTCGTAGGGCCGGGTGGCTACACCTTC
- TRBJ2-3 TRBV5-1 - CASSFTTDTQYF TGCGCCAGCAGCTTTACCACAGATACGCAGTATTTT
- TRBJ2-5 TRBV10-2 - CASSVGTETQYF TGCGCCAGCAGTGTAGGAACGGAGACCCAGTACTTC
TRBD2 TRBJ2-5 TRBV7-2 - CASSLLAGGRQETQYF TGTGCCAGCAGCCTACTAGCGGGGGGGAGGCAGGAGACCCAGTACTTC
TRBD1 TRBJ1-2 TRBV18 - CASSPQQGEFLYGYTF TGTGCCAGCTCACCACAACAGGGGGAATTCCTCTATGGCTACACCTTC
- TRBJ1-4 TRBV6-1 - CASSERGSYEKLFF TGTGCCAGCAGTGAACGGGGTTCATATGAAAAACTGTTTTTT
TRBD2 TRBJ2-1 TRBV29-1 - CSVIAGIANNEQFF TGCAGCGTAATAGCGGGAATAGCGAACAATGAGCAGTTCTTC
- TRBJ1-4 TRBV28 - CASSPPGRNEKLFF TGTGCCAGCAGCCCACCAGGGAGGAATGAAAAACTGTTTTTT
TRBD2 TRBJ2-1 TRBV15 - CATSRDRRLADNEQFF TGTGCCACCAGCAGAGACAGGCGACTAGCTGATAATGAGCAGTTCTTC
TRBD1 TRBJ2-7 TRBV6-6 - CASSWGTGANEQYF TGTGCCAGCAGTTGGGGGACAGGGGCCAACGAGCAGTACTTC
TRBD1 TRBJ2-3 TRBV5-4 - CASSGTRQGRSDTQYF TGTGCCAGCAGCGGGACCAGACAGGGGAGGTCAGATACGCAGTATTTT
- TRBJ2-2 TRBV7-2 - CASSLAKSLAYGAGELFF TGTGCCAGCAGCTTAGCAAAAAGCCTGGCCTACGGGGCCGGGGAGCTGTTTTTT
- TRBJ1-5 TRBV4-3 - CASSQDRYNQPQHF TGCGCCAGCAGCCAAGACAGGTACAATCAGCCCCAGCATTTT
TRBD1 TRBJ1-4 TRBV18 once CASSAREETGLLFF TGTGCCAGCTCAGCTAGAGAAGAGACAGGGTTACTGTTTTTT
- TRBJ2-3 TRBV28 - CASSLFWYRSTTDTQYF TGTGCCAGCAGTTTATTTTGGTATCGGTCAACCACAGATACGCAGTATTTT